Included here is one T cell receptor (beta chain) sequence, with context. As yet, its antigen is unknown. Germline V lookup: CDR1 ENHRY, CDR2 SYGVKD. V was clipped by 6 bases and J by 5 bases, with 19 bases between them. CDR3 length: 15 residues. This sample is part of a study of T cells after yellow fever vaccination. Study background: Low-cell-number fractions underwent preparation using SMART-Seq v4 Ultra Low Input.

Findings of the study overall: Only a minor proportion of clonotypes was detected across both CD4 and CD8 compartments. Though it reached lower strength, the secondary response hit its peak faster, day 5 versus 15.

TCRdb processed the 5' RACE reads anew with MiXCR; each CDR3 protein has one entry. Seen here are hundreds of thousands of distinct CDR3 sequences, under 15% observed once, and the top ten hold 2.5% to 4%. The starting material was CD4+ T cells sorted from PBMCs, obtained 15 days after the yellow fever booster vaccination. The chain employs TRBV10-3 and TRBJ2-5; TRBD2 is a possible D gene (6 bases). The sequence came from a young man who received the YFV17D yellow fever vaccine. CDR3 region: CAISGAVPGEETQYF. The CDR3 DNA is TGTGCCATCAGCGGGGCGGTTCCGGGGGAGGAGACCCAGTACTTC.